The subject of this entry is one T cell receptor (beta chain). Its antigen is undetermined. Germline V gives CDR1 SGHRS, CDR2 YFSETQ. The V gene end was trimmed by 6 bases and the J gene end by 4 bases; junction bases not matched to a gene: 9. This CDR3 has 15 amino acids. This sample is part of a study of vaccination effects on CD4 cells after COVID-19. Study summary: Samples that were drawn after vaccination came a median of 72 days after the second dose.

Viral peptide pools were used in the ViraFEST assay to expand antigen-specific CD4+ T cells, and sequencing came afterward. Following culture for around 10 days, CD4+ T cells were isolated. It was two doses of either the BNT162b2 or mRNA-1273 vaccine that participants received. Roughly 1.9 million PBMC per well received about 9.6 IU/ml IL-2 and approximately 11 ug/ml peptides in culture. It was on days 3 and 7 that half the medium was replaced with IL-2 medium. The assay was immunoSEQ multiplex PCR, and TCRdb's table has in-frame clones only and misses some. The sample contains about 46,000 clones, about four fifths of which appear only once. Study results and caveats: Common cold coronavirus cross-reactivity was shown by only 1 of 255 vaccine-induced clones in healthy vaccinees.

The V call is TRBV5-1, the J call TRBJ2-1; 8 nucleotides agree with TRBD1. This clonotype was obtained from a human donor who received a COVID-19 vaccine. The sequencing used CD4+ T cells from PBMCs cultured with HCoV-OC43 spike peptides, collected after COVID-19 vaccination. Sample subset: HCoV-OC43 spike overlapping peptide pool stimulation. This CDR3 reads CASKLTGDSYNEQFF. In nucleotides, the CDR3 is TGCGCCAGCAAGCTGACAGGGGATTCGTACAATGAGCAGTTCTTC.